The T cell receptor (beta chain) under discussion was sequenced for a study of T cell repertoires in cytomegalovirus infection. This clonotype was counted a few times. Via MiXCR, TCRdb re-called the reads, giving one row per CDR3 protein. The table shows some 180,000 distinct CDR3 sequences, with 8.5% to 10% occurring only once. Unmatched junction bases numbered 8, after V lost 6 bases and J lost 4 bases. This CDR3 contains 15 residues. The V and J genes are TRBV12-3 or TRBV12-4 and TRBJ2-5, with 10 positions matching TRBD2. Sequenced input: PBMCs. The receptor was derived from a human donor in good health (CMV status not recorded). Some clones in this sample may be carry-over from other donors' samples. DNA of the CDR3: TGTGCCAGCAGCCGATTAGCGGGAGGAGGAGAGACCCAGTACTTC. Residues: CASSRLAGGGETQYF.